The sequence of this T cell receptor (beta chain) was determined in a study of cytomegalovirus exposure and HLA in healthy donors. The CDR3 extends over 14 amino acids. Germline loops: CDR1 WNHNN, CDR2 SYGVQD (reference sequence). V shed 5 bases and J 1 base; nucleotides not matched to a gene: 3. Primers included in the PCR were 60 Vbeta and 13 Jbeta primers. TCRdb keeps only in-frame clones here, not all; method: immunoSEQ multiplex PCR. The sample shows about 180,000 clones, around 83% of them seen only once. J is TRBJ2-3 and V is TRBV10-1; 7 nucleotides agree with TRBD1. Sequenced input: PBMCs. This sequence originates from a girl aged 2-9 years in good health and CMV-seropositive. This CDR3 is CASSKDRGTDTQYF. In DNA, the CDR3 is TGCGCCAGCAGTAAAGACAGGGGCACAGATACGCAGTATTTT.